This is a list of T cell receptor beta chains from one sample in a study of post-analysis software for immune sequencing data. TCRdb ran MiXCR on the PCR reads and lists one entry per CDR3 protein. The sample shows roughly 600,000 distinct CDR3 sequences, about 40% of them seen only once. Specimen: blood. The receptors were gathered from a girl between 5 and 17 years old with multiple sclerosis. CDR3s include the opening cysteine and the closing phenylalanine or tryptophan. The D gene is left open where the match is weak. The size of a clone is reported for some rows only, either as once, few or many, or as a class for expanded clones.

v_call,j_call,d_call,clone_size,cdr3_aa,cdr3_nt
TRBV7-9,TRBJ1-2,.,.,CASSKRGGAYGYTF,TGTGCCAGCAGCAAACGGGGGGGCGCATATGGCTACACCTTC
TRBV5-1,TRBJ2-3,TRBD1,few,CASSGWGQGPTDTQYF,TGCGCCAGCAGCGGGTGGGGACAGGGCCCCACAGATACGCAGTATTTT
TRBV20-1,TRBJ2-1,.,few,CSASGAELGSDEQFF,TGCAGTGCTAGTGGGGCCGAGCTCGGGAGTGATGAGCAGTTCTTC
TRBV6-6,TRBJ2-7,.,few,CASSPTLSEQYF,TGTGCCAGCAGCCCTACTTTGAGCGAGCAGTACTTC
TRBV7-2,TRBJ1-2,TRBD1,.,CASSSPGQTFYGYTF,TGTGCCAGCAGCTCCCCGGGACAGACCTTCTATGGCTACACCTTC
TRBV12-3/TRBV12-4,TRBJ2-2,.,few,CAGRDTNTGELFF,TGTGCCGGCCGGGACACCAACACCGGGGAGCTGTTTTTT
TRBV12-3/TRBV12-4,TRBJ2-5,.,.,CASSPNWGGSQETQYF,TGTGCCAGCAGTCCTAACTGGGGCGGAAGCCAAGAGACCCAGTACTTC
TRBV10-3,TRBJ2-7,.,.,CAISEATEKSYEQYF,TGTGCCATCAGTGAAGCGACAGAGAAGTCCTACGAGCAGTACTTC
TRBV7-6,TRBJ2-1,TRBD1,few,CASSLALRTGGRNRYNEQFF,TGTGCCAGCAGCTTAGCGCTTCGGACAGGGGGCCGGAACCGATACAATGAGCAGTTCTTC
TRBV7-2,TRBJ2-1,.,few,CASSTTGSSYNEQFF,TGTGCCAGCAGCACCACAGGGAGCTCCTACAATGAGCAGTTCTTC
TRBV5-1,TRBJ2-1,TRBD2,.,CASSGLVWNEQFF,TGCGCCAGCAGCGGACTAGTGTGGAATGAGCAGTTCTTC
TRBV12-3/TRBV12-4,TRBJ2-7,TRBD2,.,CASSLGLAKNLQYF,TGTGCCAGCAGTTTGGGACTAGCCAAAAACCTTCAGTACTTC
TRBV5-1,TRBJ2-3,.,.,CASSLASSQDTQYF,TGCGCCAGCAGCTTGGCCTCGTCTCAAGATACGCAGTATTTT
TRBV12-3/TRBV12-4,TRBJ2-7,TRBD1,.,CASSYMGQRSYEQYF,TGTGCCAGCAGTTACATGGGACAGCGGTCCTACGAGCAGTACTTC
TRBV29-1,TRBJ2-7,TRBD1,few,CSGGQGAAEQYF,TGCAGCGGTGGACAGGGTGCCGCCGAGCAGTACTTC
TRBV29-1,TRBJ2-5,.,.,CSVGDGETQYF,TGCAGCGTTGGGGACGGAGAGACCCAGTACTTC
TRBV4-2,TRBJ2-1,TRBD2,few,CASSQDSGGSSYNEQFF,TGTGCCAGCAGCCAAGATAGCGGGGGGAGCTCCTACAATGAGCAGTTCTTC
TRBV24-1,TRBJ1-2,TRBD1,.,CATSDQDRGNYGYTF,TGTGCCACCAGTGACCAGGACAGGGGTAACTATGGCTACACCTTC
TRBV20-1,TRBJ2-5,.,.,CSAPTRITNQETQYF,TGCAGTGCCCCCACTAGAATTACCAATCAAGAGACCCAGTACTTC
TRBV5-1,TRBJ2-1,TRBD2,.,CASSLGSSGNNEQFF,TGCGCCAGCAGCTTGGGGTCTAGCGGAAACAATGAGCAGTTCTTC
TRBV20-1,TRBJ2-3,.,.,CSAREGAAGDTQYF,TGCAGTGCTAGAGAGGGCGCAGCTGGAGATACGCAGTATTTT
TRBV3-1,TRBJ2-7,.,few,CASSPSPWEQYF,TGTGCCAGCAGCCCCTCCCCGTGGGAGCAGTACTTC
TRBV7-9,TRBJ2-1,.,.,CASSLEGNNPRGNEQFF,TGTGCCAGCAGCTTAGAGGGGAACAACCCTCGGGGGAATGAGCAGTTCTTC
TRBV6-1,TRBJ1-5,.,few,CASRLWGLNNQPQHF,TGTGCCAGCAGGCTTTGGGGGCTGAACAATCAGCCCCAGCATTTT
TRBV20-1,TRBJ2-7,TRBD1,few,CSGTGWGVGYEQYF,TGCAGTGGGACAGGGTGGGGTGTGGGCTACGAGCAGTACTTC
TRBV12-3/TRBV12-4,TRBJ1-2,TRBD1,few,CASSPWDSAYTF,TGTGCCAGCAGTCCCTGGGACAGCGCTTACACCTTC
TRBV20-1,TRBJ2-5,TRBD2,.,CSAREIAGGGETQYF,TGCAGTGCTAGAGAAATAGCGGGGGGAGGAGAGACCCAGTACTTC
TRBV7-9,TRBJ1-2,.,.,CASSLIRSNYGYTF,TGTGCCAGCAGCTTAATCAGGTCTAACTATGGCTACACCTTC
TRBV12-3/TRBV12-4,TRBJ2-7,TRBD2,.,CASSLILAGVYEQYF,TGTGCCAGCAGTTTAATACTAGCGGGAGTTTACGAGCAGTACTTC
TRBV12-3/TRBV12-4,TRBJ2-7,.,.,CASSVLHRGEQYF,TGTGCCAGCAGTGTCTTACATAGGGGCGAGCAGTACTTC
TRBV29-1,TRBJ1-1,.,.,CSVEGTANTEAFF,TGCAGCGTTGAAGGGACAGCGAACACTGAAGCTTTCTTT
TRBV12-3/TRBV12-4,TRBJ2-7,TRBD2,few,CASSSLAGDPYEQYF,TGTGCCAGCAGTTCACTAGCGGGAGATCCCTACGAGCAGTACTTC
TRBV4-1,TRBJ1-2,TRBD1,few,CASSRLGQVKGYTF,TGCGCCAGCAGCCGCCTGGGACAGGTGAAGGGCTACACCTTC
TRBV12-3/TRBV12-4,TRBJ2-1,.,.,CASSPSGRGGNNEQFF,TGTGCCAGCAGCCCTTCAGGGCGCGGAGGGAACAATGAGCAGTTCTTC
TRBV20-1,TRBJ1-1,TRBD1,.,CSARGGTGDPNTEAFF,TGCAGTGCTAGAGGAGGGACAGGGGACCCGAACACTGAAGCTTTCTTT
TRBV29-1,TRBJ1-4,.,few,CSVASGATNEKLFF,TGCAGCGTCGCCTCAGGGGCTACTAATGAAAAACTGTTTTTT
TRBV4-2,TRBJ2-1,TRBD2,.,CASSQEGGDEQFF,TGTGCCAGCAGCCAAGAGGGGGGGGATGAGCAGTTCTTC
TRBV3-1,TRBJ1-1,.,once,CASSQDPAAEAFF,TGTGCCAGCAGCCAAGATCCCGCCGCTGAAGCTTTCTTT
TRBV6-5,TRBJ1-5,TRBD1,.,CASSYWTQGTGVNNQPQHF,TGTGCCAGCAGTTACTGGACCCAGGGGACAGGGGTGAACAATCAGCCCCAGCATTTT
TRBV12-3/TRBV12-4,TRBJ1-6,TRBD1,.,CASTDQGALNSPLHF,TGTGCCAGCACCGATCAGGGGGCGCTTAATTCACCCCTCCACTTT
TRBV3-1,TRBJ2-5,.,few,CASSRRGSETQYF,TGTGCCAGCAGCCGGCGGGGATCGGAGACCCAGTACTTC
TRBV5-6,TRBJ2-3,.,.,CASSSLGGRSTDTQYF,TGTGCCAGCAGCTCTCTGGGAGGACGTAGCACAGATACGCAGTATTTT
TRBV6-5,TRBJ2-4,TRBD1,.,CASRQGEKNIQYF,TGTGCCAGTCGACAGGGGGAAAAAAACATTCAGTACTTC
TRBV6-5,TRBJ2-3,.,few,CASSNRPDTQYF,TGTGCCAGCAGTAACAGGCCAGATACGCAGTATTTT
TRBV3-1,TRBJ1-1,.,.,CASSLRPGTDNTEAFF,TGTGCCAGCAGCCTCCGACCCGGGACGGACAACACTGAAGCTTTCTTT
TRBV6-1,TRBJ1-2,TRBD1,.,CASRRQGGKDGYTF,TGTGCCAGCAGGAGACAGGGAGGTAAAGATGGCTACACCTTC